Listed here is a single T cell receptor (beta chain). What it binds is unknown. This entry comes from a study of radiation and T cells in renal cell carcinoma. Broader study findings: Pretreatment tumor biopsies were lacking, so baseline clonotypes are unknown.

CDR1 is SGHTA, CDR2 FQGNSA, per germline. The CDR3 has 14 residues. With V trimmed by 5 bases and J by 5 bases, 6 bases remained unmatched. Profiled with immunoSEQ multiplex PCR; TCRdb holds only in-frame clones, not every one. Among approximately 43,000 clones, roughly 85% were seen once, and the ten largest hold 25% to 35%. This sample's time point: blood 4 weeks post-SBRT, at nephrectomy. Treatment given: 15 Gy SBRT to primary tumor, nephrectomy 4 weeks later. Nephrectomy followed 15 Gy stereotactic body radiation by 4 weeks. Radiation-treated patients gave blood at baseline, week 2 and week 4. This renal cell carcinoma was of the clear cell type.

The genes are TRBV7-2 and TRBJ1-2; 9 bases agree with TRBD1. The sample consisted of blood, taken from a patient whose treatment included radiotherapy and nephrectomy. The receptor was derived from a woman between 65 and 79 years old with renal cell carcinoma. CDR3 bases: TGTGCCAGCAGCAAGGGACAGGGTGAATATGGCTACACCTTC. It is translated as CASSKGQGEYGYTF. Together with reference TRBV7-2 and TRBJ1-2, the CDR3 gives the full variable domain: GAGVSQSPSNKVTEKGKDVELRCDPISGHTALYWYRQSLGQGLEFLIYFQGNSAPDKSGLPSDRFSAERTGGSVSTLTIQRTQQEDSAVYLCASSKGQGEYGYTFGSGTRLTVV.